These 13 T cell receptor beta chains originate from one sample sequenced in a study of OX40 agonist ivuxolimab in advanced cancers. Libraries were prepared by immunoSEQ multiplex PCR; TCRdb keeps only in-frame clonotypes and omits some of them. The data hold about 45,000 clones, with around 92% observed a single time. This sample comprised CD4+ or CD8+ T cells sorted from blood, obtained in a trial of the OX40 agonist ivuxolimab. Receptors were obtained from an adult with an advanced solid tumor such as melanoma, head and neck, liver or kidney cancer.

The CDR3 here is CASGKPGDRFKDTEAFF. CDR3 bases: TGCGCCAGCGGTAAACCGGGCGACAGGTTTAAGGACACTGAAGCTTTCTTT. The chain carries TRBV23-1 and TRBJ1-1, with D tentatively TRBD1 (6 bases). TRBV23-1 is annotated as an ORF whose role is uncertain. Trimming pared 8 bases from V and 3 bases from J, leaving 25 bases between. CDR3 length: 17 amino acids.

CDR3 sequence reads: CAISPEPEETQYF. The DNA of the CDR3 is TGTGCCATCAGTCCTGAACCTGAAGAGACCCAGTACTTC. This chain joins TRBV10-3 and TRBJ2-5; no clear D. The germline CDR1 and CDR2 sequences are ENHRY and SYGVKD. Trimming shortened V by 5 bases and J by 3 bases, and 10 bases separated the two germline ends. The CDR3 extends over 13 amino acids.

This clone has just a few counts. The chain joins TRBV4-1 to TRBJ1-5; D not certain. The ends were cut back, 3 bases at V and 0 bases at J, with 6 bases in the middle. This CDR3 has 14 amino acids. Germline V gene data show CDR1 as MGHRA and CDR2 as YSYEKL. The chain's CDR3 is CASSHPDSNQPQHF. In DNA form, the CDR3 reads TGCGCCAGCAGCCACCCAGATAGCAATCAGCCCCAGCATTTT.

The V call is TRBV11-2, the J call TRBJ2-5, with 8 positions matching TRBD2. Per germline, CDR1 SGHAT and CDR2 FQNNGV. V lost 3 bases to trimming and J lost 5 bases; unmatched junction nucleotides: 5. This CDR3 has 14 amino acids. As DNA, the CDR3 is TGTGCCAGCAGCTTGGGCGGGGGGACGGAGACCCAGTACTTC. Amino acids: CASSLGGGTETQYF.

The V call is TRBV27, the J call TRBJ2-7; 8 nucleotides agree with TRBD2. Germline lookup yields CDR1 MNHEY and CDR2 SMNVEV (reference sequence). This CDR3 is built from 13 residues. V lost 11 bases, J lost 3 bases, and 9 bases stayed unmatched. The CDR3 region has the DNA TGTGCCTCAAGCGGGGGTGGATTCTACGAGCAGTACTTC. Translation: CASSGGGFYEQYF.

The chain employs TRBV7-6 and TRBJ2-1; possible D gene TRBD2, 6 bases. This CDR3 spans 15 amino acids. V was clipped by 6 bases and J by 10 bases, with 22 bases between them. Germline V gene lookup returns CDR1 SGHVS and CDR2 FNYEAQ. The CDR3 nucleotides read TGTGCCAGCAGTATACCGGGACTCCCCTCGCGGGAGCAGTTCTTC. Translating gives CASSIPGLPSREQFF.

This chain joins TRBV9 and TRBJ2-3; TRBD2 matches at 10 bases. The length of the CDR3 is 16 residues. CDR1 and CDR2 from the germline V gene are SGDLS and YYNGEE. The V and J ends lost 0 bases and 3 bases, in that order; junction bases with no gene match: 4. Here the CDR3 DNA reads TGTGCCAGCAGCGTAGTAGCGGGAGGCCTAACAGATACGCAGTATTTT. Translated: CASSVVAGGLTDTQYF.

The chain recombines TRBV7-9 with TRBJ1-2; 7 nucleotides agree with TRBD1. Germline CDR1 is SEHNR and CDR2 is FQNEAQ (reference sequence). Unmatched junction bases numbered 5, after V lost 5 bases and J lost 2 bases. The CDR3 is made up of 14 amino acids. In nucleotides, the CDR3 is TGTGCCAGCAGCGGAGAGGACAGGAACTATGGCTACACCTTC. Protein sequence: CASSGEDRNYGYTF.

The V and J genes are TRBV5-6 and TRBJ2-7; TRBD1 aligns across 8 bases. Germline-derived CDR1 and CDR2 are SGHDT and YYEEEE. Germline trimming cut 5 bases from V and 5 bases from J; bases unmatched to any gene: 6. This CDR3 comprises 13 residues. CDR3 protein: CASRRTGGHEQYF. For the CDR3, the DNA is TGTGCCAGCAGGCGTACAGGGGGGCACGAGCAGTACTTC.

The chain carries TRBV9 and TRBJ2-3, with 8 positions matching TRBD2. Germline V CDR1 and CDR2: SGDLS, YYNGEE. The CDR3 has 16 residues. Germline trimming cut 0 bases from V and 0 bases from J; bases unmatched to any gene: 3. The DNA of the CDR3 is TGTGCCAGCAGCGTAGTGGCGGGAGGAAGCACAGATACGCAGTATTTT. Protein: CASSVVAGGSTDTQYF. The entire variable domain, with the rest obtained from reference TRBV9 and TRBJ2-3, is as follows: DSGVTQTPKHLITATGQRVTLRCSPRSGDLSVYWYQQSLDQGLQFLIQYYNGEERAKGNILERFSAQQFPDLHSELNLSSLELGDSALYFCASSVVAGGSTDTQYFGPGTRLTVL.

The sample holds one count of this clone. The rearrangement joins TRBV9 to TRBJ2-7; 8 bases are shared with TRBD1. CDR1 is SGDLS and CDR2 is YYNGEE in the germline V gene. This CDR3 has 15 amino acids. The junction had 12 bases not matched to a gene; V was cut back by 3 bases and J by 7 bases. CDR3 bases: TGTGCCAGCAGCGAAACGGGGCGAGGGGACAGGGAGCAGTACTTC. It specifies CASSETGRGDREQYF.

This chain connects TRBV6-5 to TRBJ2-7, with 7 bases aligning to TRBD2. Per germline, CDR1 MNHEY and CDR2 SVGAGI. J was trimmed by 4 bases and V by 6 bases; bases with no gene match: 9. This CDR3 is 14 amino acids long. CDR3 sequence: CASSWGGGIYEQYF. CDR3 DNA sequence: TGTGCCAGCAGCTGGGGGGGAGGGATTTACGAGCAGTACTTC.

The chain joins TRBV7-9 to TRBJ1-1; D possibly corresponds to TRBD1 (5 bases). The CDR3 totals 12 residues. Germline-derived CDR1 and CDR2 are SEHNR and FQNEAQ (reference sequence). The V end was cut by 5 bases, the J end by 3 bases, with 7 bases between. The CDR3 loop reads CASSRGDTEAFF. The CDR3 DNA reads TGTGCCAGCAGCCGGGGGGACACTGAAGCTTTCTTT. Drawing the rest from reference TRBV7-9 and TRBJ1-1, the complete variable domain is DTGVSQNPRHKITKRGQNVTFRCDPISEHNRLYWYRQTLGQGPEFLTYFQNEAQLEKSRLLSDRFSAERPKGSFSTLEIQRTEQGDSAMYLCASSRGDTEAFFGQGTRLTVV.